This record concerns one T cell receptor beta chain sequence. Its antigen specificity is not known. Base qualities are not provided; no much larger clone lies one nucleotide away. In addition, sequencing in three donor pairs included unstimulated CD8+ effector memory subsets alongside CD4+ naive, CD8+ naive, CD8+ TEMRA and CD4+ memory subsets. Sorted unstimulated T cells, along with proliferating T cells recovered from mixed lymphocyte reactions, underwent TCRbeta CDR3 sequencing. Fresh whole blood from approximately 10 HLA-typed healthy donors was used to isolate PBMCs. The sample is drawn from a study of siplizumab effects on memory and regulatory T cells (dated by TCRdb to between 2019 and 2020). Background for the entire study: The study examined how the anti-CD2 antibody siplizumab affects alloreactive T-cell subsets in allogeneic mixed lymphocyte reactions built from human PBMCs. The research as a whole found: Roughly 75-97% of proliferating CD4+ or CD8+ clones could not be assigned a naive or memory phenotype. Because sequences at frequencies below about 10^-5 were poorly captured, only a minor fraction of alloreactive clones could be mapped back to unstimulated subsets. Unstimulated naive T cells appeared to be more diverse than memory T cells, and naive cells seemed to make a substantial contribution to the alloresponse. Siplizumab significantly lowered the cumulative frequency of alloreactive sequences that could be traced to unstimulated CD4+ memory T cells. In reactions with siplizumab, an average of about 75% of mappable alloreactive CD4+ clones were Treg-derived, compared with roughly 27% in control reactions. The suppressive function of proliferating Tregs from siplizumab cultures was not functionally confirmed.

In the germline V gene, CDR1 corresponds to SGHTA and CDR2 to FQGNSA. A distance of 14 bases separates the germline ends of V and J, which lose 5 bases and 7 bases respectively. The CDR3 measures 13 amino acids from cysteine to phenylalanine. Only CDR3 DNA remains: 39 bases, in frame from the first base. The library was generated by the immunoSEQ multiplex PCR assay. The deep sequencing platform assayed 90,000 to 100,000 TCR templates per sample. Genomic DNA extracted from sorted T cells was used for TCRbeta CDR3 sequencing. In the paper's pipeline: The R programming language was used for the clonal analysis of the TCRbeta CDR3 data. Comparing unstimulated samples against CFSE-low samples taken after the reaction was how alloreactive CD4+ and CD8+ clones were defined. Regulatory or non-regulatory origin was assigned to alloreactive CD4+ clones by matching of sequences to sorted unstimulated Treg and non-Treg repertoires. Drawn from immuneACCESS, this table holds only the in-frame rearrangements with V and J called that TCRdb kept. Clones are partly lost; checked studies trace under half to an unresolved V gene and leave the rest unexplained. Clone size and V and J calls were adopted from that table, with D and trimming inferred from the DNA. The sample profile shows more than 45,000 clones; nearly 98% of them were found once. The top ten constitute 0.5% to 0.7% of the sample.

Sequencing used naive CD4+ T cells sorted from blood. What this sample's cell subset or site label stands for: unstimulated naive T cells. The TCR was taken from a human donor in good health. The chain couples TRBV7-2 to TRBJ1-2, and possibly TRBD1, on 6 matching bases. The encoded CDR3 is CASSKPQGLGYTF. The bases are TGTGCCAGCAGCAAACCACAGGGCCTTGGCTACACCTTC.